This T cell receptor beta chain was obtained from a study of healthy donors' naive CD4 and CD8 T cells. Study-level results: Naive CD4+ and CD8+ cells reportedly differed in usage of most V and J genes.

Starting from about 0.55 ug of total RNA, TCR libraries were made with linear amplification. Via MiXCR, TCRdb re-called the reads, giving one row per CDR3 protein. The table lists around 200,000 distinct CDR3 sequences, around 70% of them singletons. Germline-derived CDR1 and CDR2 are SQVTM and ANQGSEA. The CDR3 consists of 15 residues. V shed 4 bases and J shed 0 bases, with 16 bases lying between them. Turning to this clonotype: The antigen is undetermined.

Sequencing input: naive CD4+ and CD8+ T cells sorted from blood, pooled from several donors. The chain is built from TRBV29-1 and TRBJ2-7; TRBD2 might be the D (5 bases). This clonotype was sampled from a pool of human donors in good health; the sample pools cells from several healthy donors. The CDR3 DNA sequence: TGCAGCGTTGTAGGTAGGGAGCCGAGCTCCTACGAGCAGTACTTC. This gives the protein CSVVGREPSSYEQYF.